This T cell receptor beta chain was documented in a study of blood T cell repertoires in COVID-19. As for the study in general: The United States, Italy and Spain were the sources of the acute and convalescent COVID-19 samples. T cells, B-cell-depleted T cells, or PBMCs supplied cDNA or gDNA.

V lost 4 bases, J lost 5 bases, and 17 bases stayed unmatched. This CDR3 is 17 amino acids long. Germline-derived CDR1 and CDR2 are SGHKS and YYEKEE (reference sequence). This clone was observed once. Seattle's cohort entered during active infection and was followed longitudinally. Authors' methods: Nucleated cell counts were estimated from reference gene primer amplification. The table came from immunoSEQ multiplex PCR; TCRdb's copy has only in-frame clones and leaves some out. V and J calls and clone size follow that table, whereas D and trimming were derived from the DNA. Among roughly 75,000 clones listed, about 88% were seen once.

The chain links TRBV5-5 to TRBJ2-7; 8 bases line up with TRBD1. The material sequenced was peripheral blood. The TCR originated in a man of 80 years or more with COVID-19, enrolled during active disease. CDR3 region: CASSPWGDRSLVDEQYF. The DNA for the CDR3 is TGTGCCAGCAGCCCTTGGGGGGACAGGTCCTTGGTGGACGAGCAGTACTTC.